This TCR beta chain is drawn from a study of shared clonotypes between healthy human individuals. In germline, CDR1 is SGDLS, CDR2 YYNGEE. Deletions cut 0 bases from V and 3 bases from J, with 4 bases between. The CDR3 runs to 13 residues. Regarding this clone: Within the sample, other DNA sequences also encode this same CDR3.

TCRdb keeps only in-frame clones here, not all; method: immunoSEQ multiplex PCR. The sample contains some 2 million clones, 85% to 95% of which appear only once. Adult donors, all healthy and HIV-negative, had no recent acute infections or vaccinations. Subsets obtained from CD4+ cells comprised CD45RA+ naive and CD45RA-negative memory cells. This TCR was sampled from a man between 18 and 35 years old in good health. The rearrangement links TRBV9 to TRBJ2-1; no firm D call. Source material: naive CD4+ T cells sorted from blood. Specified subset: CD45RA+ positively selected. CDR3 in amino acids: CASSVAGYNEQFF. The CDR3 DNA reads TGTGCCAGCAGCGTAGCTGGCTACAATGAGCAGTTCTTC.